The 21 T cell receptor beta chains below all came from one sample that was sequenced in a study of cytomegalovirus exposure and HLA in healthy donors. The PCR made use of 60 Vbeta and 13 Jbeta primers. Data came from immunoSEQ multiplex PCR; TCRdb stores just in-frame clones and leaves some out. Here the sample spans hundreds of thousands of clones, roughly four fifths being singletons. Sequenced: PBMCs. These TCRs come from a girl under 18 in good health and CMV-seronegative.

The sample holds one count of this clone. The chain joins TRBV5-6 to TRBJ2-2; a possible D gene is TRBD1 (6 bases). V shed 5 bases and J shed 4 bases, with 12 bases lying between them. CDR1 is SGHDT and CDR2 is YYEEEE in the germline V gene. The CDR3 length is 14 residues. The CDR3, as DNA: TGTGCCAGCAGTGGGATAGGGGGCACCGGGGAGCTGTTTTTT. Amino acid sequence: CASSGIGGTGELFF.

V and J are TRBV6-1 and TRBJ2-7, with 15 bases lining up with TRBD2. CDR3 length: 18 residues. V lost 0 bases and J lost 5; bases outside the gene matches: 8. Looked up from germline, CDR1 is MNHNS and CDR2 is SASEGT. The CDR3 nucleotides read TGTGCCAGCAGTGAAGCGGGACTAGCGGGGGGCTACCGGAACGAGCAGTACTTC. Protein product: CASSEAGLAGGYRNEQYF.

The chain links TRBV7-3 to TRBJ1-1, with 9 nucleotides matching TRBD1. The V gene end was trimmed by 5 bases and the J gene end by 6 bases; junction bases not matched to a gene: 7. The CDR3 contains 14 residues. Germline lookup yields CDR1 SGHTA and CDR2 FQGTGA. CDR3 region: CASSNTGGAPEAFF. CDR3 nucleotide sequence: TGTGCCAGCAGCAATACAGGGGGCGCCCCTGAAGCTTTCTTT.

V and J are TRBV5-6 and TRBJ1-1, with D hard to call. CDR3 length equals 13 residues. CDR1 and CDR2 from the germline V gene are SGHDT and YYEEEE. Trimming stripped 1 base from V and 4 bases from J, with 8 bases between. The CDR3 here is CASSLRGSTEAFF. The CDR3 DNA reads as TGTGCCAGCAGCTTGCGCGGTTCCACTGAAGCTTTCTTT.

The chain has TRBV27 and TRBJ1-6; D remains unclear. This CDR3 has 17 amino acids. CDR1 and CDR2 from the germline V gene are MNHEY and SMNVEV (reference sequence). V lost 2 bases, J lost 1 base, and 12 bases lay in between. The CDR3 spells CASSLLAGKSYNSPLHF. CDR3 DNA: TGTGCCAGCAGTTTACTTGCGGGGAAATCCTATAATTCACCCCTCCACTTT.

The chain has TRBV30 and TRBJ1-5, with TRBD1 as a possible D gene (6 bases). Germline V gene data show CDR1 as GTSNPN and CDR2 as SVGIG (reference sequence). Trimming removed 5 bases at V and 0 bases at J, with 11 bases between. CDR3 length equals 14 residues. This chain's CDR3 is CAWGRGYSNQPQHF. For the CDR3, the DNA is TGTGCCTGGGGGAGGGGGTATAGCAATCAGCCCCAGCATTTT.

V is TRBV2 and J is TRBJ2-7; perhaps TRBD2 as D (5 bases). The CDR3 contains 13 residues. V lost 7 bases, J lost 3 bases, and 13 bases lay in between. Germline V gene data show CDR1 as SNHLY and CDR2 as FYNNEI. CDR3: CASNYGMGYEQYF. CDR3 in DNA: TGTGCCAGCAATTACGGGATGGGCTACGAGCAGTACTTC.

The chain combines TRBV28 with TRBJ2-7, with D possibly being TRBD2 (5 bases). V lost 5 bases and J lost 3, with 11 bases in between. CDR3 length: 13 residues. Germline CDR1 MDHEN, CDR2 SYDVKM. The CDR3 bases are TGTGCCAGCAGTGGGGAGTGGGTCTACGAGCAGTACTTC. Its translation: CASSGEWVYEQYF.

This clone showed up just once. The chain is built from TRBV4-1 and TRBJ2-5; D gene unclear. Germline V lookup: CDR1 MGHRA, CDR2 YSYEKL. The CDR3 loop spans 13 amino acids. V gave up 3 bases and J gave up 1 base, with 6 bases separating them. CDR3 residues: CASSHTSQETQYF. The CDR3 nucleotides read TGCGCCAGCAGCCATACTTCCCAAGAGACCCAGTACTTC.

J is TRBJ2-2 and V is TRBV28; TRBD1 matches 11 bases. The CDR3 consists of 18 residues. Germline trimming cut 6 bases from V and 3 bases from J; bases unmatched to any gene: 12. Looked up from germline, CDR1 is MDHEN and CDR2 is SYDVKM. The CDR3 DNA reads as TGTGCCAGCAGCCGGCTTCTGGACAGGGGGCCCGACACCGGGGAGCTGTTTTTT. Protein: CASSRLLDRGPDTGELFF. Full variable domain (remainder filled in from reference TRBV28 and TRBJ2-2): DVKVTQSSRYLVKRTGEKVFLECVQDMDHENMFWYRQDPGLGLRLIYFSYDVKMKEKGDIPEGYSVSREKKERFSLILESASTNQTSMYLCASSRLLDRGPDTGELFFGEGSRLTVL.

The chain uses TRBV5-6 and TRBJ1-2; no reliable D call. CDR1 and CDR2 (germline): SGHDT, YYEEEE. CDR3 length equals 11 residues. The V end was cut by 2 bases, the J end by 7 bases, with 6 bases between. CDR3 region: CASSFSGGYTF. Here the CDR3 DNA reads TGTGCCAGCAGCTTCTCGGGTGGCTACACCTTC.

This clone was picked up a small number of times. CDR3 loop: CASSFIRVMNTEAFF. The DNA for the CDR3 is TGTGCCAGCAGTTTTATCAGGGTTATGAACACTGAAGCTTTCTTT. V usage is TRBV28 and J usage is TRBJ1-1; weak D call: TRBD1 (5 bases). This CDR3 is built from 15 residues. Germline-derived CDR1 and CDR2 are MDHEN and SYDVKM. The ends were cut back, 3 bases at V and 0 bases at J, with 11 bases in the middle.

The chain has TRBV7-3 and TRBJ2-2, with D perhaps TRBD2 (5 bases). The CDR3 covers 13 residues. Germline V lookup: CDR1 SGHTA, CDR2 FQGTGA. V shed 2 bases and J shed 8 bases, with 9 bases lying between them. CDR3 region: CASSLRGSGELFF. CDR3 nucleotide sequence: TGTGCCAGCAGCTTACGGGGTTCTGGGGAGCTGTTTTTT.

This rearrangement joins TRBV7-2 to TRBJ2-7, with 8 bases aligning to TRBD2. Per the germline V gene, CDR1 is SGHTA and CDR2 is FQGNSA. The V gene end was trimmed by 0 bases and the J gene end by 4 bases; junction bases not matched to a gene: 11. The CDR3 spans 17 residues. CDR3 in amino acids: CASSLALGRGGLYEQYF. DNA for the CDR3: TGTGCCAGCAGCTTAGCGCTCGGCCGGGGGGGCCTTTACGAGCAGTACTTC. The full variable domain, rest sourced from reference TRBV7-2 and TRBJ2-7, is GAGVSQSPSNKVTEKGKDVELRCDPISGHTALYWYRQSLGQGLEFLIYFQGNSAPDKSGLPSDRFSAERTGGSVSTLTIQRTQQEDSAVYLCASSLALGRGGLYEQYFGPGTRLTVT.

This clone was found once. The chain uses TRBV6-5 and TRBJ2-7; D might be TRBD1 (6 bases). CDR1 MNHEY and CDR2 SVGAGI come from the germline V gene. This CDR3 has 14 amino acids. With 4 bases removed from V and 3 bases from J, the gap between germline ends came to 13 bases. The CDR3 bases are TGTGCCAGCAGTTCTCCGGGACAATTCTACGAGCAGTACTTC. Translated: CASSSPGQFYEQYF.

The chain combines TRBV5-5 with TRBJ2-3; D possibly corresponds to TRBD2 (6 bases). The CDR3 runs 16 residues. The V gene lost 2 bases and the J gene lost 0 bases, with 13 bases spanning the gap. The germline V gene encodes CDR1 SGHKS and CDR2 YYEKEE (reference sequence). CDR3 nucleotides: TGTGCCAGCAGCTTTCTTAGCGGCCAGAGCACAGATACGCAGTATTTT. Its translation is CASSFLSGQSTDTQYF. The full variable domain, with the rest looked up from reference TRBV5-5 and TRBJ2-3, is DAGVTQSPTHLIKTRGQQVTLRCSPISGHKSVSWYQQVLGQGPQFIFQYYEKEERGRGNFPDRFSARQFPNYSSELNVNALLLGDSALYLCASSFLSGQSTDTQYFGPGTRLTVL.

This chain links TRBV5-8 with TRBJ1-4; 9 bases match TRBD1. This CDR3 is built from 14 residues. The germline CDR1 and CDR2 sequences are SGHTS and YDEGEE. J was trimmed by 8 bases and V by 4 bases; bases with no gene match: 6. The CDR3 is CASSADRGVEKLFF. Written as DNA, the CDR3 is TGTGCCAGCAGCGCGGACAGGGGAGTAGAAAAACTGTTTTTT. The full variable domain, rest sourced from reference TRBV5-8 and TRBJ1-4, is EAGVTQSPTHLIKTRGQQATLRCSPISGHTSVYWYQQALGLGLQFLLWYDEGEERNRGNFPPRFSGRQFPNYSSELNVNALELEDSALYLCASSADRGVEKLFFGSGTQLSVL.

The CDR3 DNA is TGTGCCAGCAGCTTAGGGGACAGGGGCCGTTACAATGAGCAGTTCTTC. Translation gives CASSLGDRGRYNEQFF. The chain uses TRBV7-2 and TRBJ2-1; 10 nucleotides align to TRBD1. The junction had 4 bases not matched to a gene; V was cut back by 1 base and J by 4 bases. The V gene's germline CDR1 is SGHTA and CDR2 FQGNSA. This CDR3 is built from 16 residues.

This chain connects TRBV5-1 to TRBJ2-7; 7 nucleotides match TRBD1. The CDR3 spans 15 residues. Per germline, CDR1 SGHRS and CDR2 YFSETQ. Trimming cost V 1 base and J 1 base; bases outside gene matches: 5. Here the CDR3 reads CASSLSPGGSYEQYF. CDR3 DNA sequence: TGCGCCAGCAGCTTGTCCCCAGGGGGTTCCTACGAGCAGTACTTC.

The chain is built from TRBV5-4 and TRBJ2-3, with a weak D call TRBD2 (6 bases). The CDR3 has 14 amino acids. Germline-derived CDR1 and CDR2 are SGHNT and YYREEE (reference sequence). V was pared by 3 bases and J by 2 bases, with 10 bases between. Here the CDR3 reads CASSWDSFTDTQYF. The CDR3 nucleotides are TGTGCCAGCAGCTGGGACTCATTCACAGATACGCAGTATTTT.

This chain's CDR3 is CASSSIPGQGRNTEAFF. The CDR3 DNA reads TGTGCCAGCAGTTCAATTCCCGGACAGGGGCGGAACACTGAAGCTTTCTTT. This chain uses TRBV27 with TRBJ1-1; 9 positions agree with TRBD1. Germline assignment: CDR1 MNHEY and CDR2 SMNVEV (reference sequence). The CDR3 consists of 17 residues. The trim removed 4 bases at V and 1 base at J, leaving 10 bases unmatched.